Following are 8 T cell receptor beta chains from one sample sequenced in a study of blood T cell repertoires in COVID-19. Some clones are missing from TCRdb's copy, which holds only in-frame ones; the method was immunoSEQ multiplex PCR. The table lists about 150,000 clones, 65% to 85% of them singletons, with roughly 2.9% in the top ten. The sequenced sample consisted of peripheral blood. The receptors were gathered from an older woman with acute or convalescent COVID-19.

This clone was observed a handful of times. This chain joins TRBV28 and TRBJ1-5; tentative D call: TRBD1 (6 bases). The CDR3 is made up of 15 amino acids. V lost 4 bases and J 0 bases, leaving 10 bases between the germline ends. Germline V gives CDR1 MDHEN, CDR2 SYDVKM. The CDR3 DNA sequence: TGTGCCAGCAGTTCCGGGGGGCATAGCAATCAGCCCCAGCATTTT. This translates into CASSSGGHSNQPQHF.

This chain links TRBV30 with TRBJ1-1; no clear D. Germline V gene data show CDR1 as GTSNPN and CDR2 as SVGIG (reference sequence). The CDR3 is 11 amino acids. V lost 1 base and J lost 6, with 6 bases in between. The CDR3 sequence is CAWSERSEAFF. For the CDR3, the DNA is TGTGCCTGGAGTGAGAGGTCTGAAGCTTTCTTT.

This clone was seen a few times. The chain joins TRBV5-1 to TRBJ1-1; 9 nucleotides align to TRBD1. The germline gives CDR1 SGHRS, CDR2 YFSETQ. V trimming: 7 bases; J trimming: 7 bases; junction bases outside the gene matches: 8. The CDR3 length is 13 residues. This chain's CDR3 is CASATGGSGEAFF. CDR3 bases: TGCGCCAGCGCTACAGGGGGCTCGGGTGAAGCTTTCTTT.

This clone appeared a single time. The chain employs TRBV9 and TRBJ1-6; perhaps TRBD1 as D (6 bases). Trimming pared 4 bases from V and 8 bases from J, leaving 19 bases between. Germline CDR1 is SGDLS and CDR2 is YYNGEE. The CDR3 contains 16 residues. CDR3: CASSPTAGGEDSPLHF. CDR3 coding DNA: TGTGCCAGCAGCCCCACGGCGGGGGGCGAGGATTCACCCCTCCACTTT.

This chain links TRBV7-2 with TRBJ1-2; 10 nucleotides agree with TRBD1. Germline V lookup: CDR1 SGHTA, CDR2 FQGNSA. Trimming cost V 5 bases and J 6 bases; bases outside gene matches: 6. This CDR3 contains 14 residues. CDR3 sequence reads: CASSQTGGFDGYTF. CDR3 DNA sequence: TGTGCCAGCAGCCAGACAGGGGGCTTCGATGGCTACACCTTC.

The V and J genes are TRBV4-3 and TRBJ1-1, with D possibly matching TRBD1 (5 bases). The germline V gene encodes CDR1 LGHNA and CDR2 YSLEER. Trimming removed 1 base at V and 5 bases at J, with 11 bases between. CDR3 length: 14 residues. The CDR3 DNA is TGCGCCAGCAGCCAAGCGCAGGGAAAGACTGAAGCTTTCTTT. This translates into CASSQAQGKTEAFF.

This chain joins TRBV27 and TRBJ2-5; D might be TRBD2 (5 bases). The V end was cut by 6 bases, the J end by 5 bases, with 13 bases between. The length of the CDR3 is 13 residues. Germline V CDR1 and CDR2: MNHEY, SMNVEV (reference sequence). CDR3 amino acids: CASRATMVETQYF. As DNA, the CDR3 is TGTGCCAGCAGGGCGACTATGGTTGAGACCCAGTACTTC.

V is TRBV6-5 and J is TRBJ1-1, with D possibly TRBD1 on 6 matching bases. The length of the CDR3 is 13 residues. Germline V gives CDR1 MNHEY, CDR2 SVGAGI. V was pared by 5 bases and J by 8 bases, with 15 bases between. The CDR3 spells CASSPPGQSEAFF. The CDR3 DNA follows: TGTGCCAGCAGTCCGCCCGGACAGAGCGAAGCTTTCTTT.